These 28 T cell receptor beta chains were all obtained from the same sample, sequenced in a study of shared clonotypes between healthy human individuals. Generated by immunoSEQ multiplex PCR, the TCRdb table keeps only in-frame clones and is missing some. The sample holds some 2.4 million clones, 80% to 95% seen once. The sample consisted of naive CD4+ T cells from PBMCs. Subset described: CD45RA+ positively selected. The receptor set was obtained from a man between 18 and 29 years old in good health. Some clones in this sample may be carry-over from other donors' samples.

The chain joins TRBV28 to TRBJ1-1; D ambiguous. The V end was cut by 5 bases, the J end by 0 bases, with 16 bases between. Germline loops: CDR1 MDHEN, CDR2 SYDVKM. The CDR3 length is 16 residues. CDR3 sequence reads: CASSPILGLMNTEAFF. As DNA, the CDR3 is TGTGCCAGCAGTCCCATTCTCGGTCTCATGAACACTGAAGCTTTCTTT.

V is TRBV7-8 and J is TRBJ1-1; the D gene is possibly TRBD1 (6 bases). With 7 bases removed from V and 1 base from J, the gap between germline ends came to 25 bases. The CDR3 extends over 18 amino acids. Germline values: CDR1 SGHVS, CDR2 FQNEAQ. DNA of the CDR3: TGTGCCAGCATTCCCCTGGGGGGGCGTGGTTCGGCGAACACTGAAGCTTTCTTT. Translating it yields CASIPLGGRGSANTEAFF. Together with reference TRBV7-8 and TRBJ1-1, the CDR3 gives the full variable domain: GAGVSQSPRYKVAKRGQDVALRCDPISGHVSLFWYQQALGQGPEFLTYFQNEAQLDKSGLPSDRFFAERPEGSVSTLKIQRTQQEDSAVYLCASIPLGGRGSANTEAFFGQGTRLTVV.

The rearrangement links TRBV5-1 to TRBJ1-2; tentatively, D is TRBD1 (5 bases). Germline V gene lookup returns CDR1 SGHRS and CDR2 YFSETQ. The CDR3 is 13 residues long. The V and J ends lost 5 bases and 3 bases respectively, with 11 bases between them. CDR3 in amino acids: CASRELGDYGYTF. For the CDR3, the DNA is TGCGCCAGCAGGGAACTAGGGGACTATGGCTACACCTTC.

The chain is built from TRBV11-2 and TRBJ2-1; TRBD2 aligns across 14 bases. V lost 1 base to trimming and J lost 4 bases; unmatched junction nucleotides: 3. From germline, CDR1 is SGHAT and CDR2 FQNNGV. The CDR3 runs to 17 residues. The CDR3 nucleotides read TGTGCCAGCAGCTTAGTGGGGACTAGCGGGAGTTACAATGAGCAGTTCTTC. Encoded protein: CASSLVGTSGSYNEQFF.

V gene TRBV11-2 combines with J gene TRBJ1-4; D is ambiguous. The V gene's germline CDR1 is SGHAT and CDR2 FQNNGV. This CDR3 is 14 amino acids long. The V and J ends lost 5 bases and 7 bases respectively, with 14 bases between them. The CDR3 region is CASSLRKVGEKLFF. CDR3 DNA: TGTGCCAGCAGCCTCAGGAAGGTCGGTGAAAAACTGTTTTTT.

V usage is TRBV6-1 and J usage is TRBJ1-3, with a tentative D call TRBD1 (5 bases). CDR1 and CDR2 (germline): MNHNS, SASEGT. The CDR3 has 14 amino acids. Trimming pared 8 bases from V and 4 bases from J, leaving 15 bases between. The CDR3 DNA is TGTGCCAGCGGCAGGGAGGCCCTGGGAAACACCATATATTTT. It is translated as CASGREALGNTIYF.

The chain carries TRBV7-9 and TRBJ2-1; the D call may be TRBD1 or TRBD2 (7 bases each). The germline V gene has CDR1 SEHNR and CDR2 FQNEAQ (reference sequence). This CDR3 region has 16 residues. Trimming stripped 2 bases from V and 5 bases from J, with 16 bases between. The CDR3 DNA sequence: TGTGCCAGCAGCTTAACCCAGGGGGGGCCGAACAATGAGCAGTTCTTC. This encodes CASSLTQGGPNNEQFF.

The chain is built from TRBV23-1 and TRBJ2-1, with 9 bases lining up with TRBD2. TRBV23-1 is an ORF, with its function uncertain. V was clipped by 4 bases and J by 7 bases; unmatched bases: 17. CDR3 size: 18 residues. The CDR3 loop reads CASSLSRVTSGRRNEQFF. DNA of the CDR3: TGCGCCAGCAGTCTGTCCCGGGTGACTAGCGGAAGACGGAATGAGCAGTTCTTC.

This clone was recorded only once. This chain links TRBV7-9 with TRBJ1-5; D possibly corresponds to TRBD1 (5 bases). CDR1 and CDR2 from the germline V gene are SEHNR and FQNEAQ (reference sequence). The CDR3 is 13 amino acids. With 5 bases removed from V and 10 bases from J, the gap between germline ends came to 15 bases. The CDR3 protein is CASSQRQTAPQHF. CDR3 nucleotides: TGTGCCAGCAGCCAACGTCAGACAGCACCCCAGCATTTT.

The chain has TRBV5-1 and TRBJ1-5, with a weak D call TRBD1 (5 bases). The CDR3 loop spans 15 amino acids. Trimming stripped 0 bases from V and 0 bases from J, with 7 bases between. Germline CDR1 SGHRS, CDR2 YFSETQ. CDR3 loop: CASSLAGYSNQPQHF. The DNA for the CDR3 is TGCGCCAGCAGCTTGGCAGGGTATAGCAATCAGCCCCAGCATTTT.

The chain employs TRBV19 and TRBJ2-5; D is unclear. The CDR3 is made up of 13 amino acids. Per the germline V gene, CDR1 is LNHDA and CDR2 is SQIVND (reference sequence). Trimming left V 1 base short and J 3 bases short, with 6 bases between. The CDR3 coding sequence is TGTGCCAGTAGTATAGGCGGAGAAGAGACCCAGTACTTC. It codes for CASSIGGEETQYF.

The gene calls are TRBV5-1 and TRBJ2-1, with D perhaps TRBD2 (6 bases). This CDR3 region has 16 residues. V lost 1 base to trimming and J lost 2 bases, with 13 bases between them. Germline V gene data show CDR1 as SGHRS and CDR2 as YFSETQ. DNA for the CDR3: TGCGCCAGCAGCTTGTATGGAGGGCTAACCTACAATGAGCAGTTCTTC. Its protein product is CASSLYGGLTYNEQFF.

J is TRBJ2-7 and V is TRBV28, with D unclear. The V end lost 3 bases, the J end lost 0 bases, and 9 bases lay between the germline ends. The CDR3 covers 14 residues. Germline V gene sequence: CDR1 MDHEN, CDR2 SYDVKM. DNA for the CDR3: TGTGCCAGCAGTTTCCCCAGGAGCTCCTACGAGCAGTACTTC. This sequence encodes CASSFPRSSYEQYF.

The chain joins TRBV7-9 to TRBJ1-3; perhaps TRBD1 as D (6 bases). Germline V gives CDR1 SEHNR, CDR2 FQNEAQ (reference sequence). V lost 7 bases and J lost 0, with 19 bases in between. The CDR3 runs to 17 residues. The CDR3 loop is CASTNWAGASSGNTIYF. The CDR3 bases are TGTGCCAGCACCAATTGGGCAGGGGCCAGCTCTGGAAACACCATATATTTT.

V gene TRBV7-2 combines with J gene TRBJ2-7; tentatively, D is TRBD2 (5 bases). The V gene lost 5 bases and the J gene lost 6 bases, with 23 bases spanning the gap. This CDR3 comprises 16 residues. CDR1 is SGHTA and CDR2 is FQGNSA in the germline V gene. The CDR3 loop reads CASSEIGPGMISEQYF. The CDR3 DNA is TGTGCCAGCAGCGAAATTGGACCCGGGATGATTAGCGAGCAGTACTTC.

V is TRBV2 and J is TRBJ1-5; D gene uncertain. Trimming stripped 6 bases from V and 1 base from J, with 4 bases between. Germline assignment: CDR1 SNHLY and CDR2 FYNNEI. The CDR3 is 12 residues long. This CDR3 is CASRQSNQPQHF. In nucleotides, the CDR3 is TGTGCCAGCAGACAGAGCAATCAGCCCCAGCATTTT.

This chain connects TRBV28 to TRBJ2-3, with D perhaps matching TRBD1 (6 bases). The CDR3 totals 14 residues. Trimming left V 3 bases short and J 3 bases short, with 10 bases between. Germline CDR1 and CDR2: MDHEN and SYDVKM. CDR3 in amino acids: CASSFTGKTDTQYF. CDR3 nucleotides: TGTGCCAGCAGTTTTACAGGGAAAACAGATACGCAGTATTTT. Filled out from reference TRBV28 and TRBJ2-3, the complete variable domain reads DVKVTQSSRYLVKRTGEKVFLECVQDMDHENMFWYRQDPGLGLRLIYFSYDVKMKEKGDIPEGYSVSREKKERFSLILESASTNQTSMYLCASSFTGKTDTQYFGPGTRLTVL.

About this clone itself: The sample has other DNA sequences that encode this CDR3 too. The chain uses TRBV19 and TRBJ1-1; D call uncertain. Trimming shortened V by 4 bases and J by 1 base, and 10 bases separated the two germline ends. CDR3 length equals 14 residues. Germline loops: CDR1 LNHDA, CDR2 SQIVND (reference sequence). CDR3 in amino acids: CASSTRTPNTEAFF. The CDR3 nucleotides are TGTGCCAGTAGTACCCGGACCCCGAACACTGAAGCTTTCTTT.

DNA for the CDR3: TGTGCCAGCAGTGCAATGGACAGGAGTCAAGAGACCCAGTACTTC. This encodes CASSAMDRSQETQYF. V is TRBV27 and J is TRBJ2-5; 7 bases are shared with TRBD1. The V and J ends lost 5 bases and 2 bases, in that order; junction bases with no gene match: 8. This CDR3 is built from 15 residues. Germline values: CDR1 MNHEY, CDR2 SMNVEV (reference sequence).

The CDR3: CASSISGYSTYEQYF. The CDR3, as DNA: TGTGCCAGTAGTATCTCAGGGTACTCTACCTACGAGCAGTACTTC. This rearrangement joins TRBV19 to TRBJ2-7, with a possible D match to TRBD1 (5 bases). This CDR3 has 15 residues. The germline V gene encodes CDR1 LNHDA and CDR2 SQIVND (reference sequence). With 3 bases removed from V and 2 bases from J, the gap between germline ends came to 14 bases.

The chain joins TRBV14 to TRBJ2-2, with no clear D. The CDR3 is made up of 17 amino acids. Deletions cut 0 bases from V and 5 bases from J, with 16 bases between. Germline CDR1 reads SGHDN; CDR2 reads FVKESK. The DNA of the CDR3 is TGTGCCAGCAGCCAAGATGGTCGAAGGAAAGGAACCGGGGAGCTGTTTTTT. It yields the protein CASSQDGRRKGTGELFF.

The J gene is TRBJ1-1, the V gene TRBV18; D call uncertain. CDR3 length: 13 residues. Per germline, CDR1 KGHSH and CDR2 LQKENI. The ends were cut back, 6 bases at V and 8 bases at J, with 16 bases in the middle. The CDR3 DNA sequence: TGTGCCAGCTCGGGTGGACTTGATAGCGAAGCTTTCTTT. It is translated as CASSGGLDSEAFF.

The rearrangement joins TRBV6-6 to TRBJ2-7; weak D call: TRBD1 (5 bases). V gave up 0 bases and J gave up 5 bases, with 14 bases separating them. Germline V lookup: CDR1 MNHNY, CDR2 SVGAGI (reference sequence). This CDR3 spans 15 amino acids. CDR3 in amino acids: CASSYSPRGRNEQYF. The CDR3 DNA reads TGTGCCAGCAGTTACTCACCAAGGGGTAGAAACGAGCAGTACTTC.

The chain carries TRBV7-9 and TRBJ1-2, with 8 bases fitting TRBD1. The CDR3 has 17 amino acids. V gave up 5 bases and J gave up 7 bases; unmatched junction bases: 18. Germline CDR1 SEHNR, CDR2 FQNEAQ (reference sequence). The DNA of the CDR3 is TGTGCCAGCAGCCCAGGCAGGGGGCCTCTATCTAGACGTGGCTACACCTTC. Translating gives CASSPGRGPLSRRGYTF. The full variable domain, with the rest looked up from reference TRBV7-9 and TRBJ1-2, is DTGVSQNPRHKITKRGQNVTFRCDPISEHNRLYWYRQTLGQGPEFLTYFQNEAQLEKSRLLSDRFSAERPKGSFSTLEIQRTEQGDSAMYLCASSPGRGPLSRRGYTFGSGTRLTVV.

The rearrangement links TRBV18 to TRBJ1-4; 8 bases match TRBD1. The CDR3 totals 13 residues. V lost 5 bases to trimming and J lost 6 bases; unmatched junction nucleotides: 2. Germline CDR1 and CDR2: KGHSH and LQKENI. CDR3 sequence reads: CASSSGQDEKLFF. In DNA form, the CDR3 reads TGTGCCAGCTCATCGGGACAGGATGAAAAACTGTTTTTT. The complete variable domain, with remaining parts taken from reference TRBV18 and TRBJ1-4, reads NAGVMQNPRHLVRRRGQEARLRCSPMKGHSHVYWYRQLPEEGLKFMVYLQKENIIDESGMPKERFSAEFPKEGPSILRIQQVVRGDSAAYFCASSSGQDEKLFFGSGTQLSVL.

The chain links TRBV9 to TRBJ1-4; TRBD1 matches at 9 bases. The CDR3 runs to 16 residues. Per germline, CDR1 SGDLS and CDR2 YYNGEE. With V trimmed by 4 bases and J by 8 bases, 12 bases remained unmatched. CDR3 loop: CASSPTLQGAREKLFF. The CDR3 nucleotides read TGTGCCAGCAGCCCAACTTTACAGGGGGCGAGAGAAAAACTGTTTTTT. The full variable domain, completed using reference TRBV9 and TRBJ1-4, is DSGVTQTPKHLITATGQRVTLRCSPRSGDLSVYWYQQSLDQGLQFLIQYYNGEERAKGNILERFSAQQFPDLHSELNLSSLELGDSALYFCASSPTLQGAREKLFFGSGTQLSVL.

This sequence joins TRBV6-1 and TRBJ2-1, with D uncertain. The CDR3 spans 15 residues. Trimming took off 10 bases at V and 0 bases at J, with 16 bases between the two ends. Germline CDR1 reads MNHNS; CDR2 reads SASEGT. The DNA for the CDR3 is TGTGCCACCTTTAAACTTCTTAGCTCCTACAATGAGCAGTTCTTC. Residues: CATFKLLSSYNEQFF.

CDR3 amino acids: CASREERYTDTQYF. The DNA for the CDR3 is TGTGCCAGTAGGGAAGAGCGGTACACAGATACGCAGTATTTT. The genes are TRBV19 and TRBJ2-3, with a weak D call TRBD2 (5 bases). The germline V gene has CDR1 LNHDA and CDR2 SQIVND (reference sequence). Trimming took 6 bases from V and 2 from J, leaving 12 bases between them. The CDR3 totals 14 residues.